The 18 T cell receptor beta chains below were found in one sample sequenced in a study of T cell responses to AZD1222 COVID-19 vaccine (dated by TCRdb to the early 2020s). This specimen's time point label, per the study, means: baseline before first vaccination. The library was made by the immunoSEQ multiplex PCR assay. Here the immuneACCESS table is served through TCRdb, limited to in-frame sequences with V and J called. Missing clones are a known gap in these copies; in checked studies unresolved V genes cover under half, and the rest lacks a known reason. This sample holds about 69,000 clones; approximately 90% were observed only once. About 2.5% of the sample belongs to the ten largest clones. This material consisted of peripheral blood, taken on day 0 of AZD1222 vaccination. All receptors derive from an adult in good health.

This clone was recorded only once. The chain recombines TRBV10-1 with TRBJ2-6, with a tentative D call TRBD1 (6 bases). V was cut by 2 bases and J by 4 bases, with 9 bases left in between. The germline gives CDR1 WNHNN, CDR2 SYGVQD (reference sequence). CDR3 length: 15 residues. The CDR3 sequence: CASSEGGAGANVLTF. In DNA, the CDR3 is TGCGCCAGCAGTGAGGGGGGCGCCGGGGCCAACGTCCTGACTTTC.

This clone appeared a few times. The chain combines TRBV29-1 with TRBJ2-1; TRBD2 matches at 8 bases. The length of the CDR3 is 13 residues. The ends lost 5 bases at V and 5 bases at J; junction bases unmatched: 5. CDR1 and CDR2 from the germline V gene are SQVTM and ANQGSEA. CDR3 bases: TGCAGCGTTAGGACTAGCTCACACAATGAGCAGTTCTTC. This gives the protein CSVRTSSHNEQFF.

The CDR3, as DNA: TGCGCCAGCAGCTCAAGACTAGCGGGCAGCACAGATACGCAGTATTTT. Protein: CASSSRLAGSTDTQYF. V and J are TRBV5-1 and TRBJ2-3; 10 nucleotides agree with TRBD2. CDR3 length: 16 amino acids. CDR1 SGHRS and CDR2 YFSETQ come from the germline V gene. V lost 3 bases and J lost 0; bases outside the gene matches: 4.

The chain joins TRBV15 to TRBJ1-2; D remains unclear. This CDR3 region has 13 residues. Germline V lookup: CDR1 LNHNV, CDR2 YYDKDF (reference sequence). V lost 3 bases to trimming and J lost 2 bases, with 7 bases between them. In DNA form, the CDR3 reads TGTGCCACCAGCAGCGAGGGCAACTATGGCTACACCTTC. Translating it yields CATSSEGNYGYTF.

The V gene is TRBV28, the J gene TRBJ2-7; 11 bases map to TRBD1. Per germline, CDR1 MDHEN and CDR2 SYDVKM. The CDR3 is 13 amino acids. V lost 10 bases, J lost 6 bases, and 8 bases stayed unmatched. The CDR3 spells CATRTGGLREQYF. In DNA form, the CDR3 reads TGTGCCACCCGGACAGGGGGCCTCCGCGAGCAGTACTTC. The full variable domain, completed using reference TRBV28 and TRBJ2-7, is DVKVTQSSRYLVKRTGEKVFLECVQDMDHENMFWYRQDPGLGLRLIYFSYDVKMKEKGDIPEGYSVSREKKERFSLILESASTNQTSMYLCATRTGGLREQYFGPGTRLTVT.

The chain carries TRBV5-1 and TRBJ1-3; D gene ambiguous. The V end was cut by 0 bases, the J end by 4 bases, with 11 bases between. CDR3 length: 15 residues. CDR1 and CDR2 (germline): SGHRS, YFSETQ. Here the CDR3 reads CASSLVGFEGNTIYF. The CDR3, as DNA: TGCGCCAGCAGCTTGGTAGGGTTTGAGGGAAACACCATATATTTT.

The genes are TRBV7-2 and TRBJ2-7; D perhaps matches TRBD2 (5 bases). The CDR3 consists of 15 residues. From germline, CDR1 is SGHTA and CDR2 FQGNSA. V was trimmed by 2 bases and J by 6 bases, leaving 17 bases between them. CDR3 in DNA: TGTGCCAGCAGCTTATATAAGGGAGCCCCTCTCGAGCAGTACTTC. This translates into CASSLYKGAPLEQYF.

This sequence joins TRBV15 and TRBJ1-1, with D unclear. Germline V CDR1 and CDR2: LNHNV, YYDKDF (reference sequence). V gave up 3 bases and J gave up 7 bases, with 6 bases separating them. This CDR3 region has 11 residues. The CDR3 sequence: CATSRGYEAFF. CDR3 DNA sequence: TGTGCCACCAGCAGGGGATATGAAGCTTTCTTT.

This chain connects TRBV19 to TRBJ1-1; D gene unclear. Per the germline V gene, CDR1 is LNHDA and CDR2 is SQIVND (reference sequence). This CDR3 spans 13 amino acids. V was trimmed by 3 bases and J by 4 bases, leaving 9 bases between them. CDR3 amino acids: CASSISRSTEAFF. In nucleotides, the CDR3 is TGTGCCAGTAGTATTTCACGGAGCACTGAAGCTTTCTTT. Using reference TRBV19 and TRBJ1-1 for the parts outside the CDR3, the full variable domain is DGGITQSPKYLFRKEGQNVTLSCEQNLNHDAMYWYRQDPGQGLRLIYYSQIVNDFQKGDIAEGYSVSREKKESFPLTVTSAQKNPTAFYLCASSISRSTEAFFGQGTRLTVV.

The J gene is TRBJ1-4, the V gene TRBV2; D not resolved. The CDR3 runs 14 residues. With 6 bases removed from V and 1 base from J, the gap between germline ends came to 9 bases. Germline loops: CDR1 SNHLY, CDR2 FYNNEI. The CDR3 sequence: CASRDGRTNEKLFF. CDR3 DNA: TGTGCCAGCAGGGACGGTCGAACTAATGAAAAACTGTTTTTT.

This clone was found once. This chain connects TRBV19 to TRBJ2-6, with D hard to call. Trimming took 0 bases from V and 1 from J, leaving 7 bases between them. Per germline, CDR1 LNHDA and CDR2 SQIVND (reference sequence). CDR3 length: 16 amino acids. CDR3 in DNA: TGTGCCAGTAGTATAGAGGGCGTATCTGGGGCCAACGTCCTGACTTTC. Its protein product is CASSIEGVSGANVLTF.

The chain uses TRBV11-2 and TRBJ2-5, with 11 nucleotides matching TRBD2. Germline CDR1 is SGHAT and CDR2 is FQNNGV. J was trimmed by 3 bases and V by 6 bases; bases with no gene match: 9. CDR3 size: 16 residues. In nucleotides, the CDR3 is TGTGCCAGCAGTCCTCCGACTAGCGGGAATGAAGAGACCCAGTACTTC. This sequence encodes CASSPPTSGNEETQYF.

Remarks on this clone: Other DNA sequences within the sample encode an identical CDR3. The chain carries TRBV28 and TRBJ2-7, with D unresolved. Looked up from germline, CDR1 is MDHEN and CDR2 is SYDVKM. This CDR3 has 11 amino acids. The germline V and J ends were trimmed by 3 bases and 4 bases, with 4 bases remaining between them. This chain's CDR3 is CASSLTYEQYF. CDR3 nucleotide sequence: TGTGCCAGCAGTTTGACATACGAGCAGTACTTC.

This clone was observed a single time. V usage is TRBV7-9 and J usage is TRBJ2-5; 12 nucleotides line up with TRBD2. The CDR3 is 15 residues long. Germline V lookup: CDR1 SEHNR, CDR2 FQNEAQ (reference sequence). Losses at the gene ends were 4 bases for V and 3 bases for J; bases not matched to a gene: 3. CDR3 loop: CASSSRTSGKETQYF. CDR3 nucleotide sequence: TGTGCCAGCAGCTCTCGGACTAGCGGGAAAGAGACCCAGTACTTC.

This chain uses TRBV18 with TRBJ2-7; 8 bases are a match to TRBD1. Germline V gene data show CDR1 as KGHSH and CDR2 as LQKENI. The CDR3 contains 15 residues. After removal of 5 bases from V and 1 base from J, the junction contained 7 bases not matched to a gene. CDR3 in amino acids: CASSKPGQASYEQYF. CDR3 DNA: TGTGCCAGCTCAAAACCGGGACAGGCTTCCTACGAGCAGTACTTC.

J is TRBJ2-3 and V is TRBV7-3; D possibly uses TRBD1 or TRBD2 (5 bases each). The CDR3 is 18 amino acids. Trimming pared 4 bases from V and 0 bases from J, leaving 20 bases between. Germline CDR1 SGHTA, CDR2 FQGTGA. As DNA, the CDR3 is TGTGCCAGCAGCTCTGTTTATAGGGACGTGGCGAGCACAGATACGCAGTATTTT. It encodes CASSSVYRDVASTDTQYF.

This chain connects TRBV28 to TRBJ1-1; maybe TRBD1 (5 bases). Germline V gene lookup returns CDR1 MDHEN and CDR2 SYDVKM. The CDR3 consists of 14 residues. Trimming left V 4 bases short and J 2 bases short, with 11 bases between. CDR3 sequence reads: CASSSPTANTEAFF. CDR3 sequence (DNA): TGTGCCAGCAGTTCCCCGACAGCAAACACTGAAGCTTTCTTT. The full variable domain, rest sourced from reference TRBV28 and TRBJ1-1, is DVKVTQSSRYLVKRTGEKVFLECVQDMDHENMFWYRQDPGLGLRLIYFSYDVKMKEKGDIPEGYSVSREKKERFSLILESASTNQTSMYLCASSSPTANTEAFFGQGTRLTVV.

V and J are TRBV6-5 and TRBJ1-1; the D gene is possibly TRBD1 (5 bases). Germline values: CDR1 MNHEY, CDR2 SVGAGI. The CDR3 loop spans 14 amino acids. The V and J ends lost 1 base and 7 bases respectively, with 13 bases between them. DNA of the CDR3: TGTGCCAGCAGTTACTTCGAGGGGCGGCGTGAAGCTTTCTTT. It is translated as CASSYFEGRREAFF.